This entry features one T cell receptor (beta chain) sequence. Its antigen is not identified. Data came from immunoSEQ multiplex PCR; TCRdb stores just in-frame clones and leaves some out. This table has about 530,000 clones, 90% to 97% appearing once. This sample is drawn from a study of shared clonotypes between healthy human individuals. Study-level findings and limits: The naive CD4 repertoires of a few donors were compared, and 5% to 6.5% of clonotypes were shared. Generally, naive subsets came out with larger estimated richness than memory subsets.

V was pared by 5 bases and J by 4 bases, with 10 bases of the junction left unmatched. Germline V gives CDR1 MNHEY, CDR2 SMNVEV (reference sequence). CDR3 length equals 16 residues. This clonotype was obtained from a woman in her twenties or thirties in good health. Sequencing used naive CD4+ T cells sorted from blood. Subset denoted: CD45RA+ positively selected. The V gene is TRBV27, the J gene TRBJ1-2; 10 bases line up with TRBD1. The CDR3, as DNA: TGTGCCAGCAGTCCCCAGGGACAGGGGAGGGTCTATGGCTACACCTTC. Encoded protein: CASSPQGQGRVYGYTF.